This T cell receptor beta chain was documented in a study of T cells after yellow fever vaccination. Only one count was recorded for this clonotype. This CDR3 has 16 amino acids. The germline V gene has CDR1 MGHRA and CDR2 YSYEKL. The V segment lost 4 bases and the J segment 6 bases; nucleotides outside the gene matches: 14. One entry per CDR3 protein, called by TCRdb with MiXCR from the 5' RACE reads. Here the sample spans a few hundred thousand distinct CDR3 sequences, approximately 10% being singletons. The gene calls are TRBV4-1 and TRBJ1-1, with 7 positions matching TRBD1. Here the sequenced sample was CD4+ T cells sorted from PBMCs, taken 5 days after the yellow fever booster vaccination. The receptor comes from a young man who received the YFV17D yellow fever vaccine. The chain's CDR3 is CASSPNQGGAGAEAFF. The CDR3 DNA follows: TGCGCCAGCAGCCCAAACCAGGGGGGGGCGGGCGCTGAAGCTTTCTTT.